The T cell receptor (beta chain) under discussion was sequenced for a study of CD8+ T cells in alopecia areata. Study-wide context: Treated patients received oral tofacitinib, 5 to 10 mg twice daily. A 6-month period off drug followed tofacitinib, which lasted 6 to 18 months. Points from the study as a whole: Scalp repertoires also include resident alphabeta T cells from normal skin.

Reverse transcription of extracted RNA yielded cDNA, which provided the sequencing template. Method: immunoSEQ multiplex PCR; TCRdb's copy keeps in-frame clones and lacks some. The sample yields about 150,000 clones, 75% to 90% seen once. A word on this clone: Its target is not known.

Germline-derived CDR1 and CDR2 are LGHNA and YNFKEQ. The CDR3 runs to 15 residues. Trimming left V 4 bases short and J 2 bases short, with 13 bases between. This clonotype was obtained from a human donor with alopecia areata. The input for sequencing was CD8+ T cells sorted from blood, taken at week 0. This sequence joins TRBV4-2 and TRBJ2-3, with no clear D. The CDR3 nucleotides read TGTGCCAGCAGCCCAGAGGTACGGATCACAGATACGCAGTATTTT. Translating gives CASSPEVRITDTQYF.